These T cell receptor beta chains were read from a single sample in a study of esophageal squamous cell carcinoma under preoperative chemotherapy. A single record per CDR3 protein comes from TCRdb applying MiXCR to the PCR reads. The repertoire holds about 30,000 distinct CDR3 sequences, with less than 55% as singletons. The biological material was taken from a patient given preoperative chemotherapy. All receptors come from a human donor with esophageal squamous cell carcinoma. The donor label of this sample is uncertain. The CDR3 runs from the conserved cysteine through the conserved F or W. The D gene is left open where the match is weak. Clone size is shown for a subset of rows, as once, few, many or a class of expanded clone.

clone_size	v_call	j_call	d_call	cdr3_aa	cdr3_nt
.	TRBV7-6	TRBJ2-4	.	CATGAGAKDTQYF	TGTGCCACGGGCGCAGGGGCCAAAGACACGCAGTACTTC
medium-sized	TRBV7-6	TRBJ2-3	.	CASSAGAVDTQYF	TGTGCCAGCAGCGCAGGGGCGGTAGATACGCAGTATTTT
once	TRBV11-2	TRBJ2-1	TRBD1	CASRGQGLSWDEQFF	TGTGCCAGCAGAGGACAGGGCCTAAGTTGGGATGAGCAGTTCTTC
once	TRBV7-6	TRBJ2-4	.	CASSFDPGLGGGAKNTQYF	TGTGCCAGCAGCTTTGATCCGGGCCTCGGCGGCGGAGCCAAAAACACCCAGTACTTC
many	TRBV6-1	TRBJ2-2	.	CASSRDTGELFF	TGTGCCAGCAGCCGAGACACCGGGGAGCTGTTTTTT
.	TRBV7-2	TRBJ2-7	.	CASSLDGGGSYEQYF	TGTGCCAGCAGCTTAGATGGAGGGGGCTCCTACGAGCAGTACTTC
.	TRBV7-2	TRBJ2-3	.	CATGPGGGGRDTQYF	TGTGCCACCGGCCCCGGGGGCGGGGGCCGAGATACCCAGTATTTC
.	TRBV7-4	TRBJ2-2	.	CARGRQAASTDAQFF	TGTGCCAGGGGCCGCCAGGCAGCGAGCACAGATGCGCAGTTTTTT
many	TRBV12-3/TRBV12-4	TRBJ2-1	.	CASSTLGRGTIEQFF	TGTGCCAGCAGTACCCTCGGTCGGGGGACCATCGAGCAGTTCTTC
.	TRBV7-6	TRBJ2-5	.	CAAGPGARDQETQYF	TGTGCCGCGGGGCCCGGGGCCCGTGACCAAGAGACCCAGTACTTC
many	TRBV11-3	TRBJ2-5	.	CASSSISQYF	TGTGCCAGCAGCTCGATATCCCAGTACTTC
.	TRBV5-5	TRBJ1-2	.	CASSTRVSLSGYTF	TGTGCCAGCAGTACCCGGGTCTCTCTAAGCGGCTACACCTTC
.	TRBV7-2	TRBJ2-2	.	CASSLESGTGAQFF	TGTGCCAGCAGCTTAGAATCTGGGACCGGGGCGCAGTTTTTT
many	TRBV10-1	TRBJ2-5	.	CASSGPFGEQYF	TGCGCCAGCAGTGGACCATTCGGGGAGCAGTACTTC
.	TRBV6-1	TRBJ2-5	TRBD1	CASSEAQRVRGSETQYF	TGTGCCAGCAGTGAAGCCCAGAGGGTCAGGGGGTCGGAGACCCAGTACTTC